These 14 T cell receptor beta chains originate from one sample sequenced in a study of T cell changes during pregnancy in multiple sclerosis. Sequencing used immunoSEQ multiplex PCR; TCRdb keeps in-frame clones, though not all of them. This table has approximately 92,000 clones, approximately 95% appearing once. The specimen comprised peripheral blood, sampled after pregnancy. Receptors were obtained from a female donor with multiple sclerosis, enrolled in a pregnancy study.

The chain carries TRBV7-2 and TRBJ2-3; D not certain. Trimming took 0 bases from V and 3 from J, leaving 7 bases between them. CDR1 and CDR2 (germline): SGHTA, FQGNSA. The CDR3 loop spans 14 amino acids. The CDR3 reads CASSLATVTDTQYF. DNA of the CDR3: TGTGCCAGCAGCTTAGCTACAGTAACAGATACGCAGTATTTT. The full variable domain, with the rest looked up from reference TRBV7-2 and TRBJ2-3, is GAGVSQSPSNKVTEKGKDVELRCDPISGHTALYWYRQSLGQGLEFLIYFQGNSAPDKSGLPSDRFSAERTGGSVSTLTIQRTQQEDSAVYLCASSLATVTDTQYFGPGTRLTVL.

J is TRBJ2-3 and V is TRBV5-5; D is possibly TRBD2 (5 bases). V was clipped by 6 bases and J by 1 base, with 9 bases between them. The length of the CDR3 is 13 residues. Germline V gene sequence: CDR1 SGHKS, CDR2 YYEKEE (reference sequence). The CDR3 here is CASTLAGTDTQYF. CDR3 sequence (DNA): TGTGCCAGCACCCTAGCTGGCACAGATACGCAGTATTTT.

This clone was seen more than once but under ten times. The V call is TRBV10-1, the J call TRBJ2-2; a possible D gene is TRBD1 (6 bases). The CDR3 length is 13 residues. The germline V gene has CDR1 WNHNN and CDR2 SYGVQD (reference sequence). The V gene lost 4 bases and the J gene lost 6 bases, with 9 bases spanning the gap. The CDR3 region is CASSVTGPGELFF. DNA for the CDR3: TGCGCCAGCAGTGTAACAGGGCCCGGGGAGCTGTTTTTT.

This clone was counted once. The V call is TRBV9, the J call TRBJ2-1, with TRBD2 as a possible D gene (5 bases). This CDR3 is 12 amino acids long. Trimming left V 3 bases short and J 10 bases short, with 11 bases between. Germline loops: CDR1 SGDLS, CDR2 YYNGEE. The CDR3 spells CASSGTANEQFF. The CDR3 DNA is TGTGCCAGCAGCGGGACTGCGAACGAGCAGTTCTTC.

This clone has just a few counts. The chain employs TRBV2 and TRBJ1-1; D perhaps matches TRBD1 (6 bases). The CDR3 spans 14 residues. V was clipped by 6 bases and J by 1 base, with 12 bases between them. Germline values: CDR1 SNHLY, CDR2 FYNNEI. CDR3 nucleotides: TGTGCCAGCAGGGAGTCAGGGGCGAACACTGAAGCTTTCTTT. Amino acids: CASRESGANTEAFF.

The V and J genes are TRBV6-5 and TRBJ2-5; D uncertain. Germline V CDR1 and CDR2: MNHEY, SVGAGI. Trimming took 2 bases from V and 1 from J, leaving 8 bases between them. The CDR3 runs 14 residues. DNA for the CDR3: TGTGCCAGCAGTTACGACGACACCCAAGAGACCCAGTACTTC. This codes for CASSYDDTQETQYF.

The chain is built from TRBV6-6 and TRBJ2-7, with unresolved D. Germline V CDR1 and CDR2: MNHNY, SVGAGI (reference sequence). CDR3 length: 14 amino acids. Trimming left V 2 bases short and J 4 bases short, with 12 bases between. The CDR3 coding sequence is TGTGCCAGCAGTTACGGGCAGCCCGCGTACGAGCAGTACTTC. Protein: CASSYGQPAYEQYF.

The CDR3 bases are TGTGCCACCAGCAGAGATCGTCTAGCCCCCTCCTACGAGCAGTACTTC. It specifies CATSRDRLAPSYEQYF. This chain links TRBV15 with TRBJ2-7, with D maybe TRBD2 (5 bases). V shed 0 bases and J shed 0 bases, with 12 bases lying between them. The CDR3 is 16 residues long. Germline assignment: CDR1 LNHNV and CDR2 YYDKDF (reference sequence).

The chain carries TRBV10-3 and TRBJ2-7, with 9 nucleotides matching TRBD1. After removal of 5 bases from V and 5 bases from J, the junction contained 7 bases not matched to a gene. Looked up from germline, CDR1 is ENHRY and CDR2 is SYGVKD. The CDR3 loop spans 14 amino acids. The CDR3 sequence: CAISSLGQGDEQYF. The CDR3 coding sequence is TGTGCCATCAGTTCCCTGGGACAGGGTGACGAGCAGTACTTC.

The CDR3 DNA is TGTGCCTGGGGGGGACAGCCCAACACTGAAGCTTTCTTT. This gives the protein CAWGGQPNTEAFF. V and J are TRBV30 and TRBJ1-1; TRBD1 agrees at 7 bases. The CDR3 extends over 13 amino acids. V lost 5 bases and J lost 2; bases outside the gene matches: 5. From germline, CDR1 is GTSNPN and CDR2 SVGIG (reference sequence).

This chain connects TRBV9 to TRBJ1-2; no firm D call. There are 12 residues in the CDR3. Germline V gives CDR1 SGDLS, CDR2 YYNGEE. The V end was cut by 1 base, the J end by 7 bases, with 8 bases between. CDR3 nucleotide sequence: TGTGCCAGCAGCGTATTAAGCTCTGGCTACACCTTC. Translation: CASSVLSSGYTF.

This clone has a single count. The gene calls are TRBV5-6 and TRBJ2-1, with D possibly TRBD1 on 5 matching bases. The germline V and J ends were trimmed by 0 bases and 13 bases, with 14 bases remaining between them. This CDR3 has 13 amino acids. Germline CDR1 reads SGHDT; CDR2 reads YYEEEE. The CDR3 region is CASSLGVGADQFF. Written as DNA, the CDR3 is TGTGCCAGCAGCTTGGGCGTAGGGGCAGACCAGTTCTTC.

The gene calls are TRBV5-4 and TRBJ2-1, with 12 bases that match TRBD2. Germline values: CDR1 SGHNT, CDR2 YYREEE (reference sequence). V lost 4 bases, J lost 0 bases, and 2 bases stayed unmatched. The CDR3 is 16 residues long. CDR3: CASSMGLAGSYNEQFF. CDR3 bases: TGTGCCAGCAGCATGGGACTAGCGGGCTCCTACAATGAGCAGTTCTTC.

This chain connects TRBV12-5 to TRBJ1-2; D gene ambiguous. This CDR3 comprises 14 residues. Between the trimmed V and J ends, which lost 2 bases and 6 bases, there was a span of 13 bases. Germline V gene lookup returns CDR1 LGHNT and CDR2 FRNRAP. The CDR3 DNA follows: TGTGCTAGTGGTTTGAGCGGCAGTCTAGATGGCTACACCTTC. Protein: CASGLSGSLDGYTF.